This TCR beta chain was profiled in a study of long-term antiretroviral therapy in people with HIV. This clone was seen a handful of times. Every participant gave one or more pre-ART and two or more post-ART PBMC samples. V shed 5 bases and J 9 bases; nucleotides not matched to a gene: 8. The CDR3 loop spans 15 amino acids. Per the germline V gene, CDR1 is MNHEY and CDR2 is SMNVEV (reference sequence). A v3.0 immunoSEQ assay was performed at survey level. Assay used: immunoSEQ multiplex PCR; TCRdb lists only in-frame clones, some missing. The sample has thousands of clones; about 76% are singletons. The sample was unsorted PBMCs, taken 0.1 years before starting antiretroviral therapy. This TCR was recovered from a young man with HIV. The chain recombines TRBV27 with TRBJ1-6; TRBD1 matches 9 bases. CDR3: CASSQNRGRGSPLHF. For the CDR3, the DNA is TGTGCCAGCAGTCAGAACAGGGGGCGCGGTTCACCCCTCCACTTT.